This T cell receptor beta chain was sequenced in a study of T cell clonotyping in hematopoietic cell transplantation. General study points: At the given depth, recipient repertoires were over 95% de novo clonotypes. Broader posttransplant TCR repertoire diversity was predicted by graft donor and pretransplant recipient Inverse Simpson Index values.

The protocol was immunoSEQ multiplex PCR, while the TCRdb copy is restricted to in-frame clones and leaves out a portion. The sample includes fewer than 70,000 clones, approximately 94% of them seen just once. The CDR3 runs to 12 residues. CDR1 and CDR2 from the germline V gene are ENHRY and SYGVKD. V was cut by 8 bases and J by 6 bases, with 13 bases left in between. With respect to this clone: The antigen is undetermined.

Sequencing was carried out using peripheral blood mononuclear cells. This chain uses TRBV10-3 with TRBJ1-1, with D perhaps matching TRBD1 (5 bases). This receptor was taken from a man aged 50 to 60 in good health. Some clones in this sample may be carry-over from other donors' samples. The CDR3 bases are TGTGCCATCCGGACGGGGGGGGCTGAAGCTTTCTTT. This sequence encodes CAIRTGGAEAFF.